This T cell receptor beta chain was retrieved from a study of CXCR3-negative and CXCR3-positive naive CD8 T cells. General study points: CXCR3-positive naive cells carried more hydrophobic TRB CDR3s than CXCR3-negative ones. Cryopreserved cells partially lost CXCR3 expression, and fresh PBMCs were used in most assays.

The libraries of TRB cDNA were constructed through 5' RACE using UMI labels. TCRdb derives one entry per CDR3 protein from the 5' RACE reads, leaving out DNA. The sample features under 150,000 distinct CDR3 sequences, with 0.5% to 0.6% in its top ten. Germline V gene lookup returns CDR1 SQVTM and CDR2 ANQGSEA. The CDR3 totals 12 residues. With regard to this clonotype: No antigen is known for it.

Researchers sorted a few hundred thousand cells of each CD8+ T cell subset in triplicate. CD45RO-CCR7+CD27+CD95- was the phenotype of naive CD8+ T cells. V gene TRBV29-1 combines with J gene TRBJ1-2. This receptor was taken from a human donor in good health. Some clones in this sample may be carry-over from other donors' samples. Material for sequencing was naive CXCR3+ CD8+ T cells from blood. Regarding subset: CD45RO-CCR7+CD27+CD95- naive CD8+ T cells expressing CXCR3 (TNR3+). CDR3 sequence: CSVVRADYGYTF.